The following is a TCR beta chain sequence with its context. Per germline, CDR1 MNHEY and CDR2 SMNVEV (reference sequence). With 5 bases removed from V and 4 bases from J, the gap between germline ends came to 14 bases. This CDR3 contains 14 residues. TCRdb keeps only in-frame clones here, not all; method: immunoSEQ multiplex PCR. This sample carries some 14,000 clones, approximately 63% of them seen once, and the ten largest clones take less than 2.5%. This entry comes from a study of neoadjuvant anti-PD-1 for oral cavity cancer. The sequences come from PBMCs, collected before nivolumab (anti-PD-1) treatment. The rearrangement links TRBV27 to TRBJ1-1; D may be TRBD1 (6 bases). The TCR originated in a person between 35 and 79 years old with oral cavity squamous cell carcinoma. The chain's CDR3 is CASSLTRTATEAFF. CDR3 in DNA: TGTGCCAGCAGTCTGACACGGACAGCCACTGAAGCTTTCTTT.